This T cell receptor (beta chain) was sequenced for a study of shared clonotypes between healthy human individuals. Study-wide results and caveats: Larger estimated richness was generally seen in naive subsets than in memory subsets.

In regard to this clone: Antigen: not known.

The germline CDR1 and CDR2 sequences are MGHRA and YSYEKL. This CDR3 is 18 amino acids long. V was clipped by 3 bases and J by 9 bases; unmatched bases: 18. Sorted-subset replicate PCRs used about 200 ng DNA, about 30,000 T cell genomes. The repertoire was sequenced with immunoSEQ multiplex PCR; TCRdb's copy has only in-frame clones and lacks some. The sample holds 2 million to 3 million clones, roughly 93% seen once. The sequence came from a man younger than 35 in good health. Some clones in this sample may be carry-over from other donors' samples. This rearrangement joins TRBV4-1 to TRBJ2-1; 9 bases are shared with TRBD2. Specimen: naive CD4+ T cells from PBMCs. The subset here: CD45RA+ positively selected. The CDR3 loop is CASSHLPLAGNAGGEQFF. CDR3 coding DNA: TGCGCCAGCAGCCACCTTCCTCTAGCGGGAAACGCTGGCGGTGAGCAGTTCTTC.